The present TCR beta chain was sequenced within a study of CXCR3-negative and CXCR3-positive naive CD8 T cells. For the study at large: There were 120 million to 150 million TRB reads altogether, and each library had about 1.5 +/- 0.3 million of them.

General study findings and limits: TRBV-TRBJ usage was similar across naive CXCR3 subsets but distinct in memory cells. TRB CDR3 hydrophobicity was greater in CXCR3-positive naive cells than in CXCR3-negative naive cells.

Concerning this clonotype: Its target is not known.

CD45RO-CCR7+CD27+CD95- was the phenotype of naive CD8+ T cells. This CDR3 region has 13 residues. Germline V gene lookup returns CDR1 WSHSY and CDR2 SAAADI. Libraries were UMI-labeled 5' RACE TRB cDNA. Reanalyzing the 5' RACE reads, TCRdb keeps one entry per CDR3 protein, without DNA. The table for this sample gives about 80,000 distinct CDR3 sequences. The V and J genes are TRBV10-2 and TRBJ1-2. Sequences were obtained from naive CXCR3- CD8+ T cells from blood. Stated subset: CD45RO-CCR7+CD27+CD95- naive CD8+ T cells lacking CXCR3 (TNR3-). The clonotype originates from a human donor in good health. Some clones in this sample may be carry-over from other donors' samples. The chain's CDR3 is CASSDQPNYGYTF.